This T cell receptor beta chain was identified during a study of neurological immune-mediated disorders. Trimming left V 0 bases short and J 0 bases short, with 7 bases between. Looked up from germline, CDR1 is SGHRS and CDR2 is YFSETQ. The CDR3 runs 15 residues. Points from the study as a whole: TCR-beta repertoires seemed private in all groups, with no expanded CDR3 amino acid sequences shared. The level of TCR clonal expansion was highest in patients with HTLV-1-associated myelopathy and lowest in multiple sclerosis, where it fell below the level seen in healthy controls.

This clonotype was counted ten times or more. Antigen: not known. 5'RACE generated cDNA with 10-nucleotide random UMIs. The authors obtained over 200 million TCR-beta sequences from 15-18 subjects per sequencing run. A single record per CDR3 protein comes from TCRdb applying MiXCR to the 5' RACE reads. The top ten hold approximately 21% of the sample, which has 50,000 or so distinct CDR3 sequences, 10% seen once. This receptor was identified in a woman aged 40 to 55 with HTLV-1-associated myelopathy (HAM/TSP). The chain employs TRBV5-1 and TRBJ1-3; D is unclear. The sequenced sample consisted of PBMCs. In DNA, the CDR3 is TGCGCCAGCAGCTTGGGCGCCAACTCTGGAAACACCATATATTTT. It specifies CASSLGANSGNTIYF.